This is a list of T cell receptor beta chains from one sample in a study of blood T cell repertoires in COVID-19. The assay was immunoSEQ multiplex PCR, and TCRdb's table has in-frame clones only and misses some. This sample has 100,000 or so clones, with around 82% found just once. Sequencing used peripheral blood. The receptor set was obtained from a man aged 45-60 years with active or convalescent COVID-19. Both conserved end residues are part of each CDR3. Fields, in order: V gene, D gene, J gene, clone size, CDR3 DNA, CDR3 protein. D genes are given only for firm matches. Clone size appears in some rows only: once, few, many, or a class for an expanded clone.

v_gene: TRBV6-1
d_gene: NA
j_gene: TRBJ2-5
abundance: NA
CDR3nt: TGTGCCAGCAGTGATCTAACTCCTCGGGAGACCCAGTACTTC
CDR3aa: CASSDLTPRETQYF

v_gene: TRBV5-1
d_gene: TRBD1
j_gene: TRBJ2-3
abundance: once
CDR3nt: TGCGCCAGCAGCACCCGGACAGGGGGGACAGATACGCAGTATTTT
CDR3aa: CASSTRTGGTDTQYF

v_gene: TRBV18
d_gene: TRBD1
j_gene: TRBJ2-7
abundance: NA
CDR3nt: TGTGCCAGCTCACCACCAGGGACAGGGGGCGCATACGAGCAGTACTTC
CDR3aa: CASSPPGTGGAYEQYF

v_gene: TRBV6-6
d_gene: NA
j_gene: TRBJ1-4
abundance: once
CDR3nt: TGTGCCAGCAGTCCTTCTTTATGGTTCGGGGAAACTAATGAAAAACTGTTTTTT
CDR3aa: CASSPSLWFGETNEKLFF

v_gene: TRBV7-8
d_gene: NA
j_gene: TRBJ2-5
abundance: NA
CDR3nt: TGTGCCAGCAGCTTAGGGGGGCCTCCCCAAGAGACCCAGTACTTC
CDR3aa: CASSLGGPPQETQYF

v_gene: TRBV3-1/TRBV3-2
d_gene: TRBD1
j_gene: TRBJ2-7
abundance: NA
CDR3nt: TGTGCCAGCAGCCTCAGACAGGGGGCCAACGAGCAGTACTTC
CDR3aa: CASSLRQGANEQYF

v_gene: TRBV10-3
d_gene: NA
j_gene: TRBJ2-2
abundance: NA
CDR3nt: TGTGCCATCAGTGAATTGGGCAGCTCAAACACCGGGGAGCTGTTTTTT
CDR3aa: CAISELGSSNTGELFF

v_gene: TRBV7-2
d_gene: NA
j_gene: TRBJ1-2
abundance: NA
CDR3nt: TGTGCCAGCAGCTTAGGCACCGGTAACTATGGCTACACCTTC
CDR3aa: CASSLGTGNYGYTF

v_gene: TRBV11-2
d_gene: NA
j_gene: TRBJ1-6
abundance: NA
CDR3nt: TGTGCCAGCAGCTTAGGGGGGGGTAATTCACCCCTCCACTTT
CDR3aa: CASSLGGGNSPLHF

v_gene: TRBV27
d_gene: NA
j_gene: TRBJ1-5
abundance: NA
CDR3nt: TGTGCCAGCAGTTTGACAGTTAATCAGCCCCAGCATTTT
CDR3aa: CASSLTVNQPQHF

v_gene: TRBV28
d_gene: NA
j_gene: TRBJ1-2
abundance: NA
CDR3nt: TGTGCCAGCAACGCACCCGGACAGAGCAAGAACTATGGCTACACCTTC
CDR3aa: CASNAPGQSKNYGYTF

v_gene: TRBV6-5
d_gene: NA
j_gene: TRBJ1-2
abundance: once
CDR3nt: TGTGCCAGCACCGCGGGGTTCGGTACCTATGGCTACACCTTC
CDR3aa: CASTAGFGTYGYTF

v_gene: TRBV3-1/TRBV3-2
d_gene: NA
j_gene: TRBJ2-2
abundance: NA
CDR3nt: TGTGCCAGCAGCCAGGGACATAACACCGGGGAGCTGTTTTTT
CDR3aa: CASSQGHNTGELFF

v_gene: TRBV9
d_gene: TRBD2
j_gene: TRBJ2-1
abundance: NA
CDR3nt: TGTGCCAGCAGCGTAGGGGGACTAGCGGTCTACAATGAGCAGTTCTTC
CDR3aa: CASSVGGLAVYNEQFF

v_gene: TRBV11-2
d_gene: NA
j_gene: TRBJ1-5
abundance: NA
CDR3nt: TGTGCCAGCAGCTTAGAAGGGGAACCTGTACAGCCCCAGCATTTT
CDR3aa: CASSLEGEPVQPQHF

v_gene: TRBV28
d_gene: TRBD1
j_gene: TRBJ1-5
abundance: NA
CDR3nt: TGTGCCAGCAGTTTACCCCTGACAGGGGGCTATCAGCCCCAGCATTTT
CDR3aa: CASSLPLTGGYQPQHF

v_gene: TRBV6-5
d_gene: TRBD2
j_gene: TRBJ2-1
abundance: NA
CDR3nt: TGTGCCGGCCGCCGCGGGGGTCCCACCTACAATGAGCAGTTCTTC
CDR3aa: CAGRRGGPTYNEQFF

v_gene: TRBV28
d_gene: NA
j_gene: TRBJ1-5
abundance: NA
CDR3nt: TGTGCCAGCAGTTCCTCTTCGGACAGTAATAGCAATCAGCCCCAGCATTTT
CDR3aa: CASSSSSDSNSNQPQHF

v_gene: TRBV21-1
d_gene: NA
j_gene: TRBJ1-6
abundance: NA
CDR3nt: TGTGCCAGCAGCGATACAGGCGTTCCGTATAATTCACCCCTCCACTTT
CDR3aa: CASSDTGVPYNSPLHF

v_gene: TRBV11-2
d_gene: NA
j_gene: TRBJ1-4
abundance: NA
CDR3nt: TGTGCCAGCAGCTTAAGGAGCGGGGCAGGGGCTAATGAAAAACTGTTTTTT
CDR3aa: CASSLRSGAGANEKLFF

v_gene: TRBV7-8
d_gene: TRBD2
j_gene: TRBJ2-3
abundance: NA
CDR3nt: TGTGCCAGCAGCTTAGCGGGGGGGGGTGGCACAGATACGCAGTATTTT
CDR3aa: CASSLAGGGGTDTQYF

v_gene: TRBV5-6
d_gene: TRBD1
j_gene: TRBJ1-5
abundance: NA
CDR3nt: TGTGCCAGCAATACCCAGGACAGGCCCGGGGCGCCCCAGCATTTT
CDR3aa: CASNTQDRPGAPQHF

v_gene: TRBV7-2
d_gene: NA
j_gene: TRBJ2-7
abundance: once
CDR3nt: TGTGCCAGCAGCTTAGCCCCGGACAGCTCCTACGAGCAGTACTTC
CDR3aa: CASSLAPDSSYEQYF

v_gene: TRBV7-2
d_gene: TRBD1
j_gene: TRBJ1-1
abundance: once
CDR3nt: TGTGCCAGCAGAATGACAGGGATGGCGAACACTGAAGCTTTCTTT
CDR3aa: CASRMTGMANTEAFF

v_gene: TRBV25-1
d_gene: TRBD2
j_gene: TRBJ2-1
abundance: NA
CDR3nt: TGTGCCAGCACCCGCGGGGGGTGGTATGAGCAGTTCTTC
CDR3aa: CASTRGGWYEQFF

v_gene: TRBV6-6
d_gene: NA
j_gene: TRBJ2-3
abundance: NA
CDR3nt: TGTGCCAGCAGCTGGGCCCCAGGGAGCACAGATACGCAGTATTTT
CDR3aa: CASSWAPGSTDTQYF

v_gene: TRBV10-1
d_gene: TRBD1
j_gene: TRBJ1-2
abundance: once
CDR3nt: TGCGCCAGCAGCTCTGGACAGGGGGCCCCGCATGGCTACACCTTC
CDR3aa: CASSSGQGAPHGYTF

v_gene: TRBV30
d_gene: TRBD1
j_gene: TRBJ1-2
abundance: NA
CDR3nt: TGTGCCTGGAGCAGCTACAGGGGGAGTTTGGGGGGCTACACCTTC
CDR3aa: CAWSSYRGSLGGYTF

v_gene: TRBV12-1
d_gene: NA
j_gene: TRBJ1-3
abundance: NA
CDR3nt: TGTGCCAGCAGCTTTGCCTCGACAGGGGGGGAAAACACCATATATTTT
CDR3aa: CASSFASTGGENTIYF

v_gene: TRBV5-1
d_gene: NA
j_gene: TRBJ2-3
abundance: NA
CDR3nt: TGCGCCAGCAGCCCGCAGGGCGGTAGCCCTATAAACACAGATACGCAGTATTTT
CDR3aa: CASSPQGGSPINTDTQYF

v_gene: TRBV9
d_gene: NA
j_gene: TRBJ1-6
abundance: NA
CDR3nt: TGTGCCAGCAGCGAGGGGACAAGCAATTCACCCCTCCACTTT
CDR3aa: CASSEGTSNSPLHF

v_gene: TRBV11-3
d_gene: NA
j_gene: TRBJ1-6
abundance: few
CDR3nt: TGTGCCAGCTTGGACCGGGTCTTCTATGGACGGGGTAATTCACCCCTCCACTTT
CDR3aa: CASLDRVFYGRGNSPLHF

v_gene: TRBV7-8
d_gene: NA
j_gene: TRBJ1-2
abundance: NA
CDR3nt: TGTGCCAGCAGCTTAGGCTATGAGGATGGCTACACCTTC
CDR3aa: CASSLGYEDGYTF

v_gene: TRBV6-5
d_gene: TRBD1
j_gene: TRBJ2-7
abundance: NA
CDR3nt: TGTGCCAGCAGCCCAGGGACAGGGTCCTACGAGCAGTACTTC
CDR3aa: CASSPGTGSYEQYF

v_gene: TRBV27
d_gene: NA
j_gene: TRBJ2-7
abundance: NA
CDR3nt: TGTGCCAGCAGTTTATCGGCCCGCCGCGGGGAGCTCTCCTACGAGCAGTACTTC
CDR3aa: CASSLSARRGELSYEQYF

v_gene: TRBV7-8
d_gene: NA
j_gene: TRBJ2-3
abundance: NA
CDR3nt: TGTGCCAGCAGCCCCCACGGGGATGGCACAGATACGCAGTATTTT
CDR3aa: CASSPHGDGTDTQYF

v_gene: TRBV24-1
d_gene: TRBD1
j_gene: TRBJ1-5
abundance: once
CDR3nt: TGTGCCACCAGTGACCCGGGACAGGGAGGTCATCAGCCCCAGCATTTT
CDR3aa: CATSDPGQGGHQPQHF

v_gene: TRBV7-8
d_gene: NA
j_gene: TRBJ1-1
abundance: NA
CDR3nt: TGTGCCAGCAGCTCACAGGGACAGAACACTGAAGCTTTCTTT
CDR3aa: CASSSQGQNTEAFF

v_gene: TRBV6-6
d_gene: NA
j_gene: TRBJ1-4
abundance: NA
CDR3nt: TGTGCCAGCAGTTACTCGTCAGGGAAGGGTGAAAAACTGTTTTTT
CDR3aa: CASSYSSGKGEKLFF

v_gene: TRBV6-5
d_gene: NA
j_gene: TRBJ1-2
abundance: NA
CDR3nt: TGTGCCAGCAGTTCACAGGAATACTATGGCTACACCTTC
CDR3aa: CASSSQEYYGYTF

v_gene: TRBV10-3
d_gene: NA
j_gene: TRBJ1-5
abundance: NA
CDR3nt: TGTGCCATCAGTCCTGCGGGGGGAAATCAGCCCCAGCATTTT
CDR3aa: CAISPAGGNQPQHF

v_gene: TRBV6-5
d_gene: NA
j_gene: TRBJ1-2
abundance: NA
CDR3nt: TGTGCCAGCGTCAGTCCCGACAGGATTTTCTATGGCTACACCTTC
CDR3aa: CASVSPDRIFYGYTF

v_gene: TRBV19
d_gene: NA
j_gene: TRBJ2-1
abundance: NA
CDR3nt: TGTGCCAGTAGTACGAGACTAGACGGGGAGCAGTTCTTC
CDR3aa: CASSTRLDGEQFF

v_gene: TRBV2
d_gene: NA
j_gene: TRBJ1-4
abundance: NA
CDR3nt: TGTGCCAGCAGTGGACAGACAGGCAGGGGAGAAAAACTGTTTTTT
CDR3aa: CASSGQTGRGEKLFF

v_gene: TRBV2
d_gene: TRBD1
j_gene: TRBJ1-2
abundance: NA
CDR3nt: TGTGCCAGCAGTGAGGTGGGACAGGGAAGTGGCTACACCTTC
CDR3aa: CASSEVGQGSGYTF

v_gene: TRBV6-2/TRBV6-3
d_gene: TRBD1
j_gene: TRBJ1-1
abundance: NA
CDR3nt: TGTGCCAGCAGTTCAGGGGGATCGGCACTGAGGGAAGCTTTCTTT
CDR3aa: CASSSGGSALREAFF

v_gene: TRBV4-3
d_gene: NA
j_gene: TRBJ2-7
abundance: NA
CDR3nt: TGCGCCAGCAGCCGAACTACAGGGTCCTACGAGCAGTACTTC
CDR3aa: CASSRTTGSYEQYF